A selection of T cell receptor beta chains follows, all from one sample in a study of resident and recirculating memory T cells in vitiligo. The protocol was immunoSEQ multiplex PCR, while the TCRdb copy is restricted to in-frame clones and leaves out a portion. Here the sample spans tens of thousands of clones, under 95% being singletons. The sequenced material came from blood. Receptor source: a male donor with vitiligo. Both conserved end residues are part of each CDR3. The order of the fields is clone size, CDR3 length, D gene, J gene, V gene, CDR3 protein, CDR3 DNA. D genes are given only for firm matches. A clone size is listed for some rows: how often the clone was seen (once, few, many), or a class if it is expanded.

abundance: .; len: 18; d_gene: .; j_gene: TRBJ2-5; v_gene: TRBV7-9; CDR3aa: CASSTQQGVRTGQETQYF; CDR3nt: TGTGCCAGCAGCACCCAACAGGGAGTGAGGACTGGACAAGAGACCCAGTACTTC
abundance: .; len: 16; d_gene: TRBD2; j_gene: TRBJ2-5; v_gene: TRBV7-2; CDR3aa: CASSLWTSGGGETQYF; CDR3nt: TGTGCCAGCAGCTTATGGACTAGCGGAGGAGGGGAGACCCAGTACTTC
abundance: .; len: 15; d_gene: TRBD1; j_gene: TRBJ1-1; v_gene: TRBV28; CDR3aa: CASRAPGTVNTEAFF; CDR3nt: TGTGCCAGCAGGGCACCCGGGACAGTGAACACTGAAGCTTTCTTT
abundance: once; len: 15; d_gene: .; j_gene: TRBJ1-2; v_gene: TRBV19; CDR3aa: CASSIGASGNYGYTF; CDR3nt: TGTGCCAGTAGTATAGGCGCCAGCGGTAACTATGGCTACACCTTC
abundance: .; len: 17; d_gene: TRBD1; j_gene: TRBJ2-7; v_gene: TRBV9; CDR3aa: CASSPGRGDRGVSGQYF; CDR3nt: TGTGCCAGCAGCCCCGGAAGGGGGGACAGGGGTGTCAGTGGGCAGTACTTC
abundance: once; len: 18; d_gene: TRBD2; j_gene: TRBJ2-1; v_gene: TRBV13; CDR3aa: CASSLETRLAGVIYEQFF; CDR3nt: TGTGCCAGCAGCTTAGAGACGCGACTAGCGGGAGTTATCTATGAGCAGTTCTTC
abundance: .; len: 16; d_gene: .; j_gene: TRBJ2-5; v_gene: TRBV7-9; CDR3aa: CASSPRTGVTQETQYF; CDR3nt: TGTGCCAGCAGCCCTCGGACGGGGGTAACCCAAGAGACCCAGTACTTC
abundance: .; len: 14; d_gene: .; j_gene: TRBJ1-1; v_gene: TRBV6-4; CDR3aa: CASRPGGRSTEAFF; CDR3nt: TGTGCCAGCAGACCGGGGGGCAGGAGCACTGAAGCTTTCTTT
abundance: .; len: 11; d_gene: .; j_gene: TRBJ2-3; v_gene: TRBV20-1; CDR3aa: CSARPGDTQYF; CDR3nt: TGCAGTGCCCGCCCCGGGGATACGCAGTATTTT
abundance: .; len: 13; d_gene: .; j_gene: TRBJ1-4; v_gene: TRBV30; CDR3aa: CAWSAGINEKLFF; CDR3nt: TGTGCCTGGAGTGCGGGGATTAATGAAAAACTGTTTTTT
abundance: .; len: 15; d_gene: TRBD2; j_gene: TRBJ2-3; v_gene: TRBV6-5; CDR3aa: CASSPREGAADTQYF; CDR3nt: TGTGCCAGCAGCCCCCGGGAGGGTGCGGCAGATACGCAGTATTTT
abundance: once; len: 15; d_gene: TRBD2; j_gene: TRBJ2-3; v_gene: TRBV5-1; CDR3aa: CASSGSAGVVDTQYF; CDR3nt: TGCGCCAGCAGCGGGTCAGCGGGAGTGGTAGATACGCAGTATTTT
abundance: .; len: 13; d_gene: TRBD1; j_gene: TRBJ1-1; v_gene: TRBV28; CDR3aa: CANSQGAITEAFF; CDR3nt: TGTGCCAACTCGCAGGGGGCGATTACTGAAGCTTTCTTT
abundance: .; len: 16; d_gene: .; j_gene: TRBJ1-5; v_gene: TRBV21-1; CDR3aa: CASSSAGGQGNQPQHF; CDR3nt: TGTGCCAGCAGCTCAGCAGGGGGCCAGGGCAATCAGCCCCAGCATTTT
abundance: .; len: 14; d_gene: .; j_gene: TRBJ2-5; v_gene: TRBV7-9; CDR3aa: CASSPLRVQETQYF; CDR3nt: TGTGCCAGCAGCCCGCTGCGGGTCCAAGAGACCCAGTACTTC
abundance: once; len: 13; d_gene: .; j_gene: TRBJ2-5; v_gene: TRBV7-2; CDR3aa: CASSPSQAETQYF; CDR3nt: TGTGCCAGCAGCCCGTCACAGGCGGAGACCCAGTACTTC
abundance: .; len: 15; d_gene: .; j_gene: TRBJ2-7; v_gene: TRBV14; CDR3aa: CASSLQPGNSYEQYF; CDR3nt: TGTGCCAGCAGCTTACAACCAGGGAACTCCTACGAGCAGTACTTC
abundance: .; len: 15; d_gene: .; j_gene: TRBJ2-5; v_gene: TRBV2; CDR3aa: CASSESLREQETQYF; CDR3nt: TGTGCCAGCAGTGAATCTCTCCGGGAGCAAGAGACCCAGTACTTC
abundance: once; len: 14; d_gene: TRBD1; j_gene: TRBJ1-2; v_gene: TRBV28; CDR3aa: CASSLFGQGYGYTF; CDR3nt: TGTGCCAGCAGTTTATTCGGACAGGGTTATGGCTACACCTTC
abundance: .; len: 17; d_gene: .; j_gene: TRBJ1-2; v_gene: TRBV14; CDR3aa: CASSPSSWAGYRYGYTF; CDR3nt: TGTGCCAGCAGCCCCTCCTCTTGGGCAGGGTACCGCTATGGCTACACCTTC
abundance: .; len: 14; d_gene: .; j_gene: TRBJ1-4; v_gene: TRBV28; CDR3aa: CASRAGGRVEKLFF; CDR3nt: TGTGCCAGCAGGGCCGGGGGGCGTGTTGAAAAACTGTTTTTT
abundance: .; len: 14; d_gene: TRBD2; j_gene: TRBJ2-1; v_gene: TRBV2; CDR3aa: CASIGTSPGDEQFF; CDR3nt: TGTGCCAGCATAGGGACTAGCCCGGGGGATGAGCAGTTCTTC
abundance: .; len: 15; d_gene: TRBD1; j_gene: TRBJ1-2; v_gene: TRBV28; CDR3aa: CASSFLGTGNYGYTF; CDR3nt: TGTGCCAGCAGTTTCCTCGGGACAGGGAACTATGGCTACACCTTC
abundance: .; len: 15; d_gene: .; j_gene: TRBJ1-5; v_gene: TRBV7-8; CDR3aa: CASSLVYSSNQPQHF; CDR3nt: TGTGCCAGCAGCTTAGTTTACAGTAGCAATCAGCCCCAGCATTTT
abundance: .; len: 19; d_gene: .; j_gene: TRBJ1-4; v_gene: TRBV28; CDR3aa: CASSLAGGSGKGLNEKLFF; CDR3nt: TGTGCCAGCAGTTTGGCGGGTGGGTCCGGCAAGGGTTTGAATGAAAAACTGTTTTTT
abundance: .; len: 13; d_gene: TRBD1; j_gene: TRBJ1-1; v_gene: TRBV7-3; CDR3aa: CASSGQGGTEAFF; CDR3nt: TGTGCCAGCAGTGGACAGGGAGGGACTGAAGCTTTCTTT
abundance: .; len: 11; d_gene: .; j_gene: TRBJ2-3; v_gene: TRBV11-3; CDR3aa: CAIQRGSAQYF; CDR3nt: TGTGCTATTCAACGAGGGAGTGCGCAGTATTTT
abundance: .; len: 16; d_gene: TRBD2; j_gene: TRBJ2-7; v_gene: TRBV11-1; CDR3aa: CASSLELAGGIYEQYF; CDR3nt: TGTGCCAGCAGCTTAGAGCTAGCGGGAGGGATCTACGAGCAGTACTTC
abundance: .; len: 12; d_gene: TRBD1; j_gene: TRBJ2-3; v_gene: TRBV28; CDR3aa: CASSLYRGAQYF; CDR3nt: TGTGCCAGCAGTCTATACAGGGGTGCGCAGTATTTT
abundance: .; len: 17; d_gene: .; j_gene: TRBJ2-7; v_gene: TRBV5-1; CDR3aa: CASSFDQDRRRALEQYF; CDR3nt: TGCGCCAGCAGCTTTGACCAAGATCGACGGAGGGCACTCGAGCAGTACTTC
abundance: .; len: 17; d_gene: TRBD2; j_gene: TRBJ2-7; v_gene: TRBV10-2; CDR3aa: CASSESTSGTATYEQYF; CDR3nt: TGCGCCAGCAGTGAGTCGACTAGCGGGACCGCTACCTACGAGCAGTACTTC
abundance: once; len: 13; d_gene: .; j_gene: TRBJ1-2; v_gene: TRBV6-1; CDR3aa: CASSEFPVSGYTF; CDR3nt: TGTGCCAGCAGTGAATTCCCCGTTAGTGGCTACACCTTC
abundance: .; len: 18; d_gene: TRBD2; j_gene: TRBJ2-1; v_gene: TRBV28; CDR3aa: CASSLHASGRPSYNEQFF; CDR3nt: TGTGCCAGCAGTTTACACGCTAGCGGGAGACCCTCTTACAATGAGCAGTTCTTC
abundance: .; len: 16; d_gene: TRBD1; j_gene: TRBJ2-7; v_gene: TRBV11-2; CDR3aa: CASSLWGQGARGEQYF; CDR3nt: TGTGCCAGCAGCTTATGGGGACAGGGGGCACGAGGCGAGCAGTACTTC
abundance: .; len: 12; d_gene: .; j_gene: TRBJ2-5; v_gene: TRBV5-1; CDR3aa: CASSLGGNLKYF; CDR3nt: TGCGCCAGCAGCTTGGGAGGGAATCTGAAGTACTTC
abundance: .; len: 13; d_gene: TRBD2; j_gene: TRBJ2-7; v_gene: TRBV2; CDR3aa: CASRAGGFNEQYF; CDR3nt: TGTGCCAGCAGGGCGGGAGGGTTTAACGAGCAGTACTTC
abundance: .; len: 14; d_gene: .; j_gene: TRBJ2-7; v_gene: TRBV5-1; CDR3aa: CASGPTGISYEQYF; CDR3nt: TGCGCCAGCGGTCCCACAGGTATCTCCTACGAGCAGTACTTC
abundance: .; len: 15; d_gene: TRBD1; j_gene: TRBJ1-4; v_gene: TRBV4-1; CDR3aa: CASSNTGATNEKLFF; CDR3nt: TGCGCCAGCAGCAACACAGGGGCGACTAATGAAAAACTGTTTTTT
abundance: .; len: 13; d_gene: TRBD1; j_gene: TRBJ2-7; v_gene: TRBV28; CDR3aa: CASNRDRDYEQYF; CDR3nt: TGTGCCAGCAACAGGGACAGGGATTACGAGCAGTACTTC
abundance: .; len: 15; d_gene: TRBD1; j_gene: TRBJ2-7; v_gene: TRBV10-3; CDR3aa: CAISRGQGASYEQYF; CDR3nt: TGTGCCATCAGCCGAGGACAGGGGGCGTCCTACGAGCAGTACTTC
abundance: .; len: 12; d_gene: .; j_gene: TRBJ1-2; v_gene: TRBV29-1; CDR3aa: CSVVPGGYGYTF; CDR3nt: TGCAGCGTTGTACCGGGGGGCTATGGCTACACCTTC
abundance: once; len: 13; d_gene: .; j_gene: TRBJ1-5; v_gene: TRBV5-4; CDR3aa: CASSLDNYQPQHF; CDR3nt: TGTGCCAGCAGCTTGGACAACTACCAGCCCCAGCATTTT
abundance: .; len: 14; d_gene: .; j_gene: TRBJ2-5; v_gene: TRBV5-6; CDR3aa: CASSPRTVQETQYF; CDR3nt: TGTGCCAGCAGCCCTAGGACAGTCCAAGAGACCCAGTACTTC
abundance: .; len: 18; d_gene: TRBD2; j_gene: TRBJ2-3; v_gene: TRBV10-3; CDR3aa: CAISDGLAGGSSTDTQYF; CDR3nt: TGTGCCATCAGTGATGGACTAGCGGGAGGGTCTAGCACAGATACGCAGTATTTT
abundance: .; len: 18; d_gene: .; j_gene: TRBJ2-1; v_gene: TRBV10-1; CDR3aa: CASSESIRDPQNLNEQFF; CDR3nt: TGCGCCAGCAGTGAGTCAATCCGGGATCCTCAGAATCTCAATGAGCAGTTCTTC
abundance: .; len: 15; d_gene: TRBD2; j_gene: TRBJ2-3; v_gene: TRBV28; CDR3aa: CASTLQASGSNGQYF; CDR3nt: TGTGCCAGCACCCTCCAGGCTAGCGGGAGCAATGGTCAGTATTTT
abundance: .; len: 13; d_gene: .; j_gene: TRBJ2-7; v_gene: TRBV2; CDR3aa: CASSPLGVGEQYF; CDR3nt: TGTGCCAGCAGCCCCTTAGGGGTGGGCGAGCAGTACTTC
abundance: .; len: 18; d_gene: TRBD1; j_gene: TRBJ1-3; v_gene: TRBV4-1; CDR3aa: CASSQDTEGAASGNTIYF; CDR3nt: TGCGCCAGCAGCCAAGATACTGAGGGGGCCGCCTCTGGAAACACCATATATTTT
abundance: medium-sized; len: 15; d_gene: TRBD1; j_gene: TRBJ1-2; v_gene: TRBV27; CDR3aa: CASSPGTGMGYGYTF; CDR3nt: TGTGCCAGCAGTCCCGGGACAGGGATGGGCTATGGCTACACCTTC
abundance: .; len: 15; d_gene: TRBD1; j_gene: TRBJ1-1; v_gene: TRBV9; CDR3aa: CASSGRGQDNTEAFF; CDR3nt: TGTGCCAGCAGCGGACGAGGACAGGATAACACTGAAGCTTTCTTT